The entry below gives a single T cell receptor beta chain sequence along with its context. Its antigen is unidentified. The data derive from a study of T cell responses to AZD1222 COVID-19 vaccine. Germline assignment: CDR1 KGHSH and CDR2 LQKENI. The ends were cut back, 1 base at V and 5 bases at J, with 9 bases in the middle. The CDR3 has 14 residues. Produced via immunoSEQ multiplex PCR; TCRdb's table is partial and in-frame only. Of about 140,000 clones in the sample, about 91% were seen once. General study results and limits: Most donors were white British and more were female, and clonal diversity was possibly underestimated.

The chain joins TRBV18 to TRBJ1-5; D gene unclear. The clonotype originates from an adult who received the AZD1222 COVID-19 vaccine. The sequencing used peripheral blood, collected 28 days after the second AZD1222 dose. In DNA form, the CDR3 reads TGTGCCAGCTCACCACAGGGTGGGGATCAGCCCCAGCATTTT. It encodes CASSPQGGDQPQHF. Complete variable domain (other parts from reference TRBV18 and TRBJ1-5): NAGVMQNPRHLVRRRGQEARLRCSPMKGHSHVYWYRQLPEEGLKFMVYLQKENIIDESGMPKERFSAEFPKEGPSILRIQQVVRGDSAAYFCASSPQGGDQPQHFGDGTRLSIL.